Below, 15 T cell receptor beta chains from the same sample are listed, as sequenced in a study of cytomegalovirus exposure and HLA in healthy donors. 13 Jbeta primers and 60 Vbeta primers were used for the PCR. Libraries were prepared by immunoSEQ multiplex PCR; TCRdb keeps only in-frame clonotypes and omits some of them. Of about 120,000 clones detected, approximately 76% appear once; the ten largest clones hold 15% to 20%. Sequenced input: PBMCs. These receptors all stem from a middle-aged man in good health and CMV-seropositive.

The V call is TRBV7-9, the J call TRBJ2-2, with TRBD2 matching 12 bases. Germline CDR1 reads SEHNR; CDR2 reads FQNEAQ (reference sequence). The V gene end was trimmed by 5 bases and the J gene end by 6 bases; junction bases not matched to a gene: 4. CDR3 length: 15 amino acids. CDR3 sequence reads: CASSHTSGGPGELFF. DNA of the CDR3: TGTGCCAGCAGCCACACTAGCGGGGGGCCCGGGGAGCTGTTTTTT.

J is TRBJ2-3 and V is TRBV7-2, with TRBD1 matching 10 bases. The CDR3 sequence is 17 residues long. V lost 5 bases, J lost 10 bases, and 18 bases stayed unmatched. Looked up from germline, CDR1 is SGHTA and CDR2 is FQGNSA. DNA of the CDR3: TGTGCCAGCAGCCTTACGGGCCCGGGACAGGGGTTTTGGGCGCAGTATTTT. It is translated as CASSLTGPGQGFWAQYF.

The J gene is TRBJ2-5, the V gene TRBV7-2; TRBD2 agrees at 12 bases. The CDR3 loop spans 16 amino acids. The germline gives CDR1 SGHTA, CDR2 FQGNSA. V was clipped by 1 base and J by 5 bases; unmatched bases: 5. The CDR3 loop reads CASSLGLAGGPETQYF. As DNA, the CDR3 is TGTGCCAGCAGCTTAGGGCTAGCGGGGGGGCCGGAGACCCAGTACTTC.

This sequence joins TRBV5-1 and TRBJ2-3; TRBD2 might be the D (6 bases). The CDR3 spans 14 residues. Per germline, CDR1 SGHRS and CDR2 YFSETQ. The V gene lost 4 bases and the J gene lost 5 bases, with 14 bases spanning the gap. The CDR3 bases are TGCGCCAGCAGCCTGGAGGGGCGGGAAGATACGCAGTATTTT. Amino acids: CASSLEGREDTQYF. The full variable domain, rest sourced from reference TRBV5-1 and TRBJ2-3, is KAGVTQTPRYLIKTRGQQVTLSCSPISGHRSVSWYQQTPGQGLQFLFEYFSETQRNKGNFPGRFSGRQFSNSRSEMNVSTLELGDSALYLCASSLEGREDTQYFGPGTRLTVL.

V and J are TRBV4-1 and TRBJ1-2; 10 nucleotides align to TRBD1. Germline CDR1 MGHRA, CDR2 YSYEKL. Trimming took 5 bases from V and 4 from J; bases not matched to a gene: 7. The length of the CDR3 is 15 residues. CDR3 sequence: CASSDRDRGIYGYTF. The CDR3, as DNA: TGCGCCAGCAGCGACCGGGACAGGGGAATCTATGGCTACACCTTC.

This chain links TRBV27 with TRBJ2-7, with D possibly being TRBD2 (6 bases). The CDR3 has 14 amino acids. The germline V gene has CDR1 MNHEY and CDR2 SMNVEV (reference sequence). V shed 8 bases and J shed 1 base, with 15 bases lying between them. The CDR3 loop reads CASRTGTDSYEQYF. For the CDR3, the DNA is TGTGCCAGCCGAACCGGGACTGATTCCTACGAGCAGTACTTC.

The V and J genes are TRBV7-2 and TRBJ2-5, with 7 bases that match TRBD1. The J call may be mistaken, given a closer DNA end match to TRBJ2-7. This CDR3 spans 16 amino acids. From germline, CDR1 is SGHTA and CDR2 FQGNSA. The CDR3 DNA reads TGTGCCAGCAGCCCCACTCGGACAGGATTCTCCTACGAGCAGTACTTC. This translates into CASSPTRTGFSYEQYF.

This clone was seen a single time. The chain combines TRBV5-1 with TRBJ2-7; TRBD1 matches at 7 bases. With V trimmed by 0 bases and J by 5 bases, 5 bases remained unmatched. The CDR3 spans 14 residues. Germline CDR1 is SGHRS and CDR2 is YFSETQ. CDR3 nucleotides: TGCGCCAGCAGCTTGGACAGGGGTTACGACGAGCAGTACTTC. The encoded protein is CASSLDRGYDEQYF. Full variable domain (rest looked up from reference TRBV5-1 and TRBJ2-7): KAGVTQTPRYLIKTRGQQVTLSCSPISGHRSVSWYQQTPGQGLQFLFEYFSETQRNKGNFPGRFSGRQFSNSRSEMNVSTLELGDSALYLCASSLDRGYDEQYFGPGTRLTVT.

The chain links TRBV7-9 to TRBJ2-2; 8 positions agree with TRBD2. After removal of 3 bases from V and 0 bases from J, the junction contained 3 bases not matched to a gene. From germline, CDR1 is SEHNR and CDR2 FQNEAQ (reference sequence). The CDR3 is 16 amino acids. CDR3 loop: CASSFGTRANTGELFF. Here the CDR3 DNA reads TGTGCCAGCAGCTTTGGGACTAGAGCGAACACCGGGGAGCTGTTTTTT. Together with reference TRBV7-9 and TRBJ2-2, the CDR3 gives the full variable domain: DTGVSQNPRHKITKRGQNVTFRCDPISEHNRLYWYRQTLGQGPEFLTYFQNEAQLEKSRLLSDRFSAERPKGSFSTLEIQRTEQGDSAMYLCASSFGTRANTGELFFGEGSRLTVL.

The chain recombines TRBV7-2 with TRBJ2-3; 13 bases fit TRBD2. Germline V CDR1 and CDR2: SGHTA, FQGNSA. The junction had 3 bases not matched to a gene; V was cut back by 2 bases and J by 4 bases. There are 16 residues in the CDR3. The CDR3 here is CASSLRLAGGPDTQYF. The CDR3 DNA is TGTGCCAGCAGCTTACGACTAGCGGGGGGCCCAGATACGCAGTATTTT. Based on the CDR3 plus reference TRBV7-2 and TRBJ2-3, the full variable domain is GAGVSQSPSNKVTEKGKDVELRCDPISGHTALYWYRQSLGQGLEFLIYFQGNSAPDKSGLPSDRFSAERTGGSVSTLTIQRTQQEDSAVYLCASSLRLAGGPDTQYFGPGTRLTVL.

This chain joins TRBV5-1 and TRBJ1-2, with D unresolved. Germline values: CDR1 SGHRS, CDR2 YFSETQ. Trimming removed 5 bases at V and 5 bases at J, with 13 bases between. CDR3 length: 13 residues. The DNA of the CDR3 is TGCGCCAGCAGTGGTATGAATCTATATGGCTACACCTTC. This codes for CASSGMNLYGYTF.

This clone was observed a few times. The gene calls are TRBV5-6 and TRBJ1-1; D is perhaps TRBD1 (6 bases). This CDR3 contains 15 residues. The ends were cut back, 4 bases at V and 0 bases at J, with 13 bases in the middle. Germline V gene data show CDR1 as SGHDT and CDR2 as YYEEEE. The CDR3, as DNA: TGTGCCAGCAGCCGGGACACTTACATGAACACTGAAGCTTTCTTT. Amino acids: CASSRDTYMNTEAFF.

For this clone: The identical CDR3 is also encoded by other nucleotide sequences in the sample. The V call is TRBV5-1, the J call TRBJ1-3; TRBD1 might be the D (5 bases). This CDR3 contains 13 residues. V was trimmed by 5 bases and J by 2 bases, leaving 8 bases between them. Germline CDR1 SGHRS, CDR2 YFSETQ. CDR3 in DNA: TGCGCCAGCAGTCTCAGGGCTGGAAACACCATATATTTT. It specifies CASSLRAGNTIYF.

This chain links TRBV11-3 with TRBJ1-1; D is perhaps TRBD1 (5 bases). The V gene's germline CDR1 is SGHNT and CDR2 YENEEA. Trimming removed 5 bases from V and 1 base from J, with 11 bases in between. CDR3 length equals 14 residues. The CDR3 region has the DNA TGTGCCAGCAGCCCACACAGGTCGAACACTGAAGCTTTCTTT. Its translation is CASSPHRSNTEAFF.

The rearrangement uses TRBV2 and TRBJ2-2; 9 bases match TRBD1. Germline CDR1 SNHLY, CDR2 FYNNEI. J was trimmed by 6 bases and V by 8 bases; bases with no gene match: 7. The CDR3 totals 14 residues. CDR3 coding DNA: TGTGCCAGCTTTAAGGACAGGGGTGCCGGGGAGCTGTTTTTT. Protein: CASFKDRGAGELFF.